This T cell receptor (beta chain) was identified in a study of cytomegalovirus exposure and HLA in healthy donors. Study-wide results and caveats: Cytomegalovirus association was listed for approximately 150 TCR beta chains. In vitro testing confirmed a few CMV-associated chains as specific for CMV antigens. Per published reports, the classifier diagnosed cytomegalovirus status with high specificity and sensitivity.

Method: immunoSEQ multiplex PCR; TCRdb's copy keeps in-frame clones and lacks some. The data hold a few hundred thousand clones, with 86% observed a single time. The length of the CDR3 is 15 residues. CDR1 is SGHAT, CDR2 FQDESV, per germline (reference sequence). V lost 5 bases to trimming and J lost 0 bases; unmatched junction nucleotides: 3. This clone has only one observation. Its matching antigen is unknown. Sequenced material: PBMCs. The sequence came from a woman aged 18-29 years in good health and CMV-seronegative. The chain is built from TRBV11-1 and TRBJ2-7; 11 bases agree with TRBD1. DNA of the CDR3: TGTGCCAGCAGCCCCGGACAGGGGGCCTCCTACGAGCAGTACTTC. Its translation is CASSPGQGASYEQYF.